This T cell receptor beta chain was recovered during a study of blood T cell repertoires in COVID-19. Across the whole study: Spain, Italy and the United States supplied samples that represented acute and convalescent COVID-19. Sample material is recorded as cDNA or gDNA derived from T cells, B-cell-depleted T cells, or PBMCs.

This clone appeared a single time. Original data processing: Amplification with reference gene primers provided the estimates of nucleated cell counts. Sequenced by immunoSEQ multiplex PCR; TCRdb stores in-frame clones only, minus some. For V, J and clone size, that table is used; D and trimming come from the DNA. The data contain around 100,000 clones, around 84% of them seen just once; the ten biggest clones take up less than 9.5%. V shed 2 bases and J shed 4 bases, with 13 bases lying between them. The germline CDR1 and CDR2 sequences are SGDLS and YYNGEE. The CDR3 has 14 amino acids. The source of this sequence is a woman between 40 and 50 years old with acute or convalescent COVID-19. The V call is TRBV9, the J call TRBJ2-7; a weak D match, TRBD2 (6 bases). Sequences were obtained from peripheral blood. CDR3 in DNA: TGTGCCAGCAGCGTCGGGGGTAAGAGTTACGAGCAGTACTTC. Translated: CASSVGGKSYEQYF.